The next 18 T cell receptor beta chains were all read from a single sample in a study of blood T cell repertoires in COVID-19. Assay: immunoSEQ multiplex PCR; the TCRdb copy retains only in-frame clones and omits some. The table shows 120,000 or so clones, with around four fifths occurring only once. Sequenced material: peripheral blood. All receptors derive from a man between 60 and 75 years old with acute or convalescent COVID-19.

This clone turned up a few times. This rearrangement joins TRBV6-6 to TRBJ1-5; TRBD1 might be the D (5 bases). CDR3 length: 15 amino acids. Germline V CDR1 and CDR2: MNHNY, SVGAGI (reference sequence). Trimming removed 5 bases from V and 2 bases from J, with 13 bases in between. The CDR3 DNA follows: TGTGCCAGCAGTGGGGGGATGCGTGGCAATCAGCCCCAGCATTTT. Protein: CASSGGMRGNQPQHF.

This chain uses TRBV27 with TRBJ2-7; 7 bases map to TRBD1. CDR1 and CDR2 (germline): MNHEY, SMNVEV (reference sequence). The V gene end was trimmed by 6 bases and the J gene end by 4 bases; junction bases not matched to a gene: 6. This CDR3 spans 13 amino acids. CDR3 region: CASSLGTEYEQYF. The CDR3 nucleotides read TGTGCCAGCAGCCTCGGGACAGAGTACGAGCAGTACTTC.

V is TRBV4-1 and J is TRBJ2-7; 13 bases line up with TRBD2. CDR1 MGHRA and CDR2 YSYEKL come from the germline V gene. The CDR3 is made up of 15 amino acids. V was pared by 1 base and J by 4 bases, with 1 base of the junction left unmatched. The CDR3 protein is CASSQGTSGRYEQYF. As DNA, the CDR3 is TGCGCCAGCAGCCAAGGGACTAGCGGGAGATACGAGCAGTACTTC.

The J gene is TRBJ2-1, the V gene TRBV11-1, with TRBD2 as a possible D gene (5 bases). The CDR3 is 12 residues long. V was clipped by 5 bases and J by 7 bases, with 9 bases between them. In germline, CDR1 is SGHAT, CDR2 FQDESV (reference sequence). In nucleotides, the CDR3 is TGTGCCAGCAGCCCCGAGGGAAATGAGCAGTTCTTC. Its protein product is CASSPEGNEQFF.

The chain couples TRBV18 to TRBJ2-7; D remains unclear. V lost 2 bases to trimming and J lost 5 bases, with 7 bases between them. Germline V gives CDR1 KGHSH, CDR2 LQKENI. CDR3 length equals 12 residues. The CDR3 loop is CASSPRLDEQYF. The CDR3, as DNA: TGTGCCAGCTCACCAAGGCTAGACGAGCAGTACTTC. The complete variable domain, with remaining parts taken from reference TRBV18 and TRBJ2-7, reads NAGVMQNPRHLVRRRGQEARLRCSPMKGHSHVYWYRQLPEEGLKFMVYLQKENIIDESGMPKERFSAEFPKEGPSILRIQQVVRGDSAAYFCASSPRLDEQYFGPGTRLTVT.

CDR3 loop: CASNSPGQVSSYEQYF. CDR3 bases: TGTGCCAGCAACTCGCCCGGACAGGTCAGCTCCTACGAGCAGTACTTC. This sequence joins TRBV28 and TRBJ2-7; the match to TRBD1 covers 7 bases. The trim removed 7 bases at V and 0 bases at J, leaving 12 bases unmatched. The CDR3 is 16 residues long. Germline CDR1 is MDHEN and CDR2 is SYDVKM.

The rearrangement joins TRBV19 to TRBJ1-1; 7 bases are shared with TRBD1. V trimming: 3 bases; J trimming: 1 base; junction bases outside the gene matches: 11. CDR3 length: 17 residues. Germline loops: CDR1 LNHDA, CDR2 SQIVND (reference sequence). The CDR3 region has the DNA TGTGCCAGTAGTATTGGAGGGGGCAGATACACGAACACTGAAGCTTTCTTT. Protein product: CASSIGGGRYTNTEAFF.

V is TRBV28 and J is TRBJ2-3, with 9 nucleotides matching TRBD2. CDR3 size: 17 residues. Germline trimming cut 3 bases from V and 4 bases from J; bases unmatched to any gene: 11. The germline gives CDR1 MDHEN, CDR2 SYDVKM. The CDR3 coding sequence is TGTGCCAGCAGTTTCGTCCCCCAAGGCGGGAGGGCAGATACGCAGTATTTT. Its protein is CASSFVPQGGRADTQYF.

The chain combines TRBV7-3 with TRBJ1-2; 9 positions agree with TRBD1. CDR1 is SGHTA, CDR2 FQGTGA, per germline. The V gene end was trimmed by 4 bases and the J gene end by 6 bases; junction bases not matched to a gene: 3. The CDR3 length is 13 residues. CDR3 protein: CASSSGQGHGYTF. As DNA, the CDR3 is TGTGCCAGCAGCTCGGGACAGGGACATGGCTACACCTTC.

The chain combines TRBV2 with TRBJ2-5; D is possibly TRBD1 (6 bases). This CDR3 spans 12 amino acids. Trimming stripped 8 bases from V and 0 bases from J, with 7 bases between. CDR1 and CDR2 (germline): SNHLY, FYNNEI. CDR3 region: CASRTDQETQYF. The CDR3 DNA sequence: TGTGCCAGCCGGACAGACCAAGAGACCCAGTACTTC.

This chain uses TRBV5-1 with TRBJ1-1; 9 bases map to TRBD1. From germline, CDR1 is SGHRS and CDR2 YFSETQ. After removal of 2 bases from V and 5 bases from J, the junction contained 4 bases not matched to a gene. This CDR3 contains 14 residues. As DNA, the CDR3 is TGCGCCAGCAGCTTTACAGGGGGCTTAACTGAAGCTTTCTTT. Its translation is CASSFTGGLTEAFF.

This clone was seen a single time. V is TRBV6-5 and J is TRBJ2-2; D unresolved. Germline values: CDR1 MNHEY, CDR2 SVGAGI. The length of the CDR3 is 13 residues. V was pared by 2 bases and J by 6 bases, with 7 bases between. The CDR3 DNA reads as TGTGCCAGCAGTTACGGGCAGGCCGGGGAGCTGTTTTTT. It codes for CASSYGQAGELFF.

V is TRBV5-4 and J is TRBJ2-7, with 9 bases aligning to TRBD1. V shed 4 bases, J shed 6 bases, and the junction held 11 bases outside the gene matches. Germline values: CDR1 SGHNT, CDR2 YYREEE (reference sequence). The CDR3 has 15 residues. In DNA form, the CDR3 reads TGTGCCAGCAGCCCCGGGACAGGGTCGTCCCCCGAGCAGTACTTC. Translating it yields CASSPGTGSSPEQYF.

The chain carries TRBV10-3 and TRBJ2-7; 11 nucleotides align to TRBD2. Per the germline V gene, CDR1 is ENHRY and CDR2 is SYGVKD. J gave up 2 bases and V 4 bases, and 1 base lay outside the gene matches. CDR3 size: 14 residues. CDR3 nucleotide sequence: TGTGCCATCAGTGCGACTAGCGGGACCTACGAGCAGTACTTC. This sequence encodes CAISATSGTYEQYF.

The chain combines TRBV18 with TRBJ2-7; maybe TRBD2 (6 bases). Between the trimmed V and J ends, which lost 2 bases and 7 bases, there was a span of 15 bases. This CDR3 comprises 14 residues. CDR1 is KGHSH, CDR2 LQKENI, per germline. The CDR3 nucleotides read TGTGCCAGCTCACCAATAGGCGGGGTCGGGGAGCAGTACTTC. Translating gives CASSPIGGVGEQYF.

This clone was detected a few times. The same CDR3 also results from other DNA sequences found in this sample. The chain combines TRBV21-1 with TRBJ2-7; the table's D call of TRBD1 was not tested on the DNA. TRBV21-1 represents a pseudogene. The CDR3 has 20 residues. In DNA, the CDR3 is TGTGCCAGCAGCAACGTTACCACAGGGGGCGGTTCGCGGGGGGACTACGAGCAGTACTTC. Amino acid sequence: CASSNVTTGGGSRGDYEQYF.

A few counts support this clone. Additional DNA sequences in this sample encode the identical CDR3. The chain recombines TRBV19 with TRBJ1-1, with TRBD1 matching over 9 bases. The CDR3 sequence is 19 residues long. J was trimmed by 6 bases and V by 1 base; bases with no gene match: 18. Germline CDR1 LNHDA, CDR2 SQIVND (reference sequence). The CDR3 loop reads CASSIGVRDRDFGSAEAFF. The CDR3 nucleotides are TGTGCCAGTAGTATAGGGGTCCGGGACAGGGATTTCGGATCGGCTGAAGCTTTCTTT. Full variable domain (outside the CDR3, taken from reference TRBV19 and TRBJ1-1): DGGITQSPKYLFRKEGQNVTLSCEQNLNHDAMYWYRQDPGQGLRLIYYSQIVNDFQKGDIAEGYSVSREKKESFPLTVTSAQKNPTAFYLCASSIGVRDRDFGSAEAFFGQGTRLTVV.

The gene calls are TRBV12-5 and TRBJ2-1; perhaps TRBD1 as D (6 bases). CDR1 and CDR2 from the germline V gene are LGHNT and FRNRAP. CDR3 length: 17 residues. V was pared by 2 bases and J by 6 bases, with 20 bases between. The CDR3 protein is CASGLQVSGTILNEQFF. The CDR3 nucleotides are TGTGCTAGTGGTTTGCAAGTTTCCGGGACAATACTCAATGAGCAGTTCTTC.